This paragraph reports one TCR beta chain. Its antigen remains unknown. Time point indicated: persistent/refractory GD, antithyroid drugs over 5 years with positive TRAb. RNA extracted from PBMCs served as the sequencing template. This sample is part of a study of regulatory T cells in long-lasting Graves disease. The CDR3 totals 15 residues. The germline V gene encodes CDR1 SGDLS and CDR2 YYNGEE. V lost 4 bases and J lost 4; bases outside the gene matches: 7. The TCR beta library used iRepertoire HTBI primers with Arm-PCR amplification of CDR3. TCRdb re-called the multiplex PCR reads with MiXCR, one entry per CDR3 protein. The data contain roughly 490,000 distinct CDR3 sequences, around a fifth of them singletons. Study results and limitations: Newly diagnosed patients shared about 950 public clonotypes; persistent patients shared approximately 2,700.

This sample comprised peripheral blood mononuclear cells (PBMCs), obtained when the disease was refractory, from a patient treated with antithyroid drugs. The TCR sequence derives from a female donor with Graves disease. The gene calls are TRBV9 and TRBJ1-5; TRBD1 matches 8 bases. DNA of the CDR3: TGTGCCAGCAGCCCCCACGACAGGGGAAATCAGCCCCAGCATTTT. Amino acid sequence: CASSPHDRGNQPQHF.